This is a list of T cell receptor beta chains from one sample in a study of chemoradiotherapy in HPV16-positive cancers. Sequenced by immunoSEQ multiplex PCR; TCRdb stores in-frame clones only, minus some. The data show about 22,000 clones, 80% to 90% seen once. Sample: blood, taken from a patient who underwent chemoradiotherapy. The receptor source for this set is a human donor with HPV-associated anogenital cancer. The CDR3 runs from the conserved cysteine through the conserved F or W. The size of a clone is reported for some rows only, either as once, few or many, or as a class for expanded clones.

CDR3aa	v_gene	j_gene	abundance
CASVGQGNQPQHF	TRBV2	TRBJ1-5	NA
CASSQDGAERIETQYF	TRBV4-1	TRBJ2-5	NA
CASSLDGTEKETQYF	TRBV11-3	TRBJ2-5	once
CACSEGVSNQPQHF	TRBV28	TRBJ1-5	NA
CASSNTQGGLNTEAFF	TRBV19	TRBJ1-1	once
CASSAGQDYEKLFF	TRBV5-1	TRBJ1-4	NA
CASSSSADTGNYGYTF	TRBV5-1	TRBJ1-2	NA
CASSLRTGANEKLFF	TRBV25-1	TRBJ1-4	NA
CASSLARGLNEKLFF	TRBV7-6	TRBJ1-4	NA
CASSTDTGQMNTEAFF	TRBV27	TRBJ1-1	few
CAWSPGQGASPLHF	TRBV30	TRBJ1-6	NA